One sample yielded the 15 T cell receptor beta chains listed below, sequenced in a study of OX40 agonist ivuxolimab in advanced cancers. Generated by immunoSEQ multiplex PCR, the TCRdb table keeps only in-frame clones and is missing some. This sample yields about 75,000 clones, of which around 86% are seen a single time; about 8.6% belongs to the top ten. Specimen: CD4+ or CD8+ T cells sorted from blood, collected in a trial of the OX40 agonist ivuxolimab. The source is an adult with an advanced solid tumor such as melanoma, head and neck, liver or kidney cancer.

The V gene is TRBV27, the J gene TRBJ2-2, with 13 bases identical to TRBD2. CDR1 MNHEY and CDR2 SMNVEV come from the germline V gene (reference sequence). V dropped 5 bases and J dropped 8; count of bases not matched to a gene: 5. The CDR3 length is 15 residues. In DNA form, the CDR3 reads TGTGCCAGCAGTGGACTAGCGGGAGTTGGGGGGGAGCTGTTTTTT. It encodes CASSGLAGVGGELFF.

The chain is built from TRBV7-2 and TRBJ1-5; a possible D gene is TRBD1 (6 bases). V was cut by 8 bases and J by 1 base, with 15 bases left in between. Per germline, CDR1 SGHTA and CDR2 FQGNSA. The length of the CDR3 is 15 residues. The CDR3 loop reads CASSTGGASNQPQHF. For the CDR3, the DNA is TGTGCCAGCTCGACGGGGGGCGCCAGCAATCAGCCCCAGCATTTT.

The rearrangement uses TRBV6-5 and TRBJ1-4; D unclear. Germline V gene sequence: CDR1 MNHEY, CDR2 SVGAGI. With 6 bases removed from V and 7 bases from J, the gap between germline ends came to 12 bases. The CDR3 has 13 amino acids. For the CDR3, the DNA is TGTGCCAGCAGCCCCCGACCAGGTGAAAAACTGTTTTTT. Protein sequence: CASSPRPGEKLFF.

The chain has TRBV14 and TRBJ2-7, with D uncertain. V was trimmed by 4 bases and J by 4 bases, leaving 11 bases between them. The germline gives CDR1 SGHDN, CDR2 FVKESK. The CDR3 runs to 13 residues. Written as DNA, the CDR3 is TGTGCCAGCAGCCCCCGACTCCAATACGAGCAGTACTTC. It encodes CASSPRLQYEQYF.

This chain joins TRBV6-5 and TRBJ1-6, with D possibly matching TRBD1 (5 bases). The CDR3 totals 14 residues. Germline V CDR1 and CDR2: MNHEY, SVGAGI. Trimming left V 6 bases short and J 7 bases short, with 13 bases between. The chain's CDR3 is CASSSPGGNSPLHF. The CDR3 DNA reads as TGTGCCAGCAGCTCCCCCGGGGGGAATTCACCCCTCCACTTT.

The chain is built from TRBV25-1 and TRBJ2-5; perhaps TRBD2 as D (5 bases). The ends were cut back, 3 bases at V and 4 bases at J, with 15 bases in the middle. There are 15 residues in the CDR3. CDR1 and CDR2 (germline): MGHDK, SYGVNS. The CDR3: CASSDSRTPGETQYF. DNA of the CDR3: TGTGCCAGCAGTGACAGTAGGACTCCGGGAGAGACCCAGTACTTC. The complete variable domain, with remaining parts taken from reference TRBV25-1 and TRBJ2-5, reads EADIYQTPRYLVIGTGKKITLECSQTMGHDKMYWYQQDPGMELHLIHYSYGVNSTEKGDLSSESTVSRIRTEHFPLTLESARPSHTSQYLCASSDSRTPGETQYFGPGTRLLVL.

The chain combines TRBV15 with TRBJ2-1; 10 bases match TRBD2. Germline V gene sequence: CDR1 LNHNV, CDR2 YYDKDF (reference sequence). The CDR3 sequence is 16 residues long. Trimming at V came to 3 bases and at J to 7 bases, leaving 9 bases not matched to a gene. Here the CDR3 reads CATSRAAGGPRNEQFF. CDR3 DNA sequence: TGTGCCACCAGCAGGGCAGCGGGGGGGCCGAGGAATGAGCAGTTCTTC.

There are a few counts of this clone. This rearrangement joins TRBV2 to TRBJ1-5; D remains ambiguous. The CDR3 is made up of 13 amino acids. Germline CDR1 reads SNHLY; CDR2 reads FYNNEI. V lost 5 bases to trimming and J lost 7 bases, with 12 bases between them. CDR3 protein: CASSQRGDQPQHF. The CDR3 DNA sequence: TGTGCCAGCAGTCAACGGGGAGACCAGCCCCAGCATTTT.

The CDR3 DNA reads as TGCGCCAGCAGCTTGGAAGGCGGGAGCGTCTACAATGAGCAGTTCTTC. Amino acids: CASSLEGGSVYNEQFF. The rearrangement uses TRBV5-1 and TRBJ2-1, with 7 bases identical to TRBD2. The CDR3 loop spans 16 amino acids. The germline V gene has CDR1 SGHRS and CDR2 YFSETQ. V shed 0 bases and J 3 bases; nucleotides not matched to a gene: 6.

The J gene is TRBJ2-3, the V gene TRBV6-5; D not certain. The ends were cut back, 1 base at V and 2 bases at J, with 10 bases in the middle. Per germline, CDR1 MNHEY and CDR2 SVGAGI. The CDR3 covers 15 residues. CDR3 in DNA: TGTGCCAGCAGTTACTATATTAGTATCACAGATACGCAGTATTTT. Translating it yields CASSYYISITDTQYF.

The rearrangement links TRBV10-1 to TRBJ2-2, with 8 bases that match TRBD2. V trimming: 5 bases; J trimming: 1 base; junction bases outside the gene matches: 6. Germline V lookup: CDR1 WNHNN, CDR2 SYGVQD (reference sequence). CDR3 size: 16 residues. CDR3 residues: CASSHSSGLNTGELFF. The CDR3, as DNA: TGCGCCAGCAGTCATTCTAGCGGGCTGAACACCGGGGAGCTGTTTTTT.

CDR3: CASSSAITDTQYF. The CDR3 DNA is TGCGCCAGCAGCTCGGCTATCACAGATACGCAGTATTTT. The chain joins TRBV5-1 to TRBJ2-3, with unresolved D. Trimming removed 3 bases from V and 2 bases from J, with 7 bases in between. The CDR3 consists of 13 residues. The germline V gene encodes CDR1 SGHRS and CDR2 YFSETQ.

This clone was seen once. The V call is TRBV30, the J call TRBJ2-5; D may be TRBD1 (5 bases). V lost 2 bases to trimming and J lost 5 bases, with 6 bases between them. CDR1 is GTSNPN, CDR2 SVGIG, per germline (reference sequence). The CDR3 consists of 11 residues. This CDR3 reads CAWSQGETQYF. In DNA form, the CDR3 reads TGTGCCTGGAGTCAGGGTGAGACCCAGTACTTC.

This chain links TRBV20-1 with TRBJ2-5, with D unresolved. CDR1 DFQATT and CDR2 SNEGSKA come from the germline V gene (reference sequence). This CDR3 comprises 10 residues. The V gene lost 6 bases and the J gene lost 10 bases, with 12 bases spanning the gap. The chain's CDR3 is CSAQMADQYF. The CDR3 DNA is TGCAGTGCCCAAATGGCCGACCAGTACTTC.

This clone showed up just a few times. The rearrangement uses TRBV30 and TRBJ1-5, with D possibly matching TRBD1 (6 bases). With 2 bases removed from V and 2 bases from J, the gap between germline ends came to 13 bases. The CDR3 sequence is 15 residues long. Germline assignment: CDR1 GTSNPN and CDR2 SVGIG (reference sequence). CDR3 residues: CAWSPPGQGNQPQHF. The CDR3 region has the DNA TGTGCCTGGAGTCCCCCGGGACAAGGCAATCAGCCCCAGCATTTT.